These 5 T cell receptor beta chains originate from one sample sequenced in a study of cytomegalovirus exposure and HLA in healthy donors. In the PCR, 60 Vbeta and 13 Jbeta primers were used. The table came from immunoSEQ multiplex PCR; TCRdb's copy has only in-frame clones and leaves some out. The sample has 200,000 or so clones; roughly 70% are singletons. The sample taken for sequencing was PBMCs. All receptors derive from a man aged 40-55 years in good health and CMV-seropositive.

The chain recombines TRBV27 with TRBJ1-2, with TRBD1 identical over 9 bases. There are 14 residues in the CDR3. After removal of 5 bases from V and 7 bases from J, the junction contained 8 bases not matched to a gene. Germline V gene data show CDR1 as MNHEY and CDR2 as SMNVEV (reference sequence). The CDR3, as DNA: TGTGCCAGCAGTCCAGGGACAGGGTGGAGTGGCTACACCTTC. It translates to CASSPGTGWSGYTF.

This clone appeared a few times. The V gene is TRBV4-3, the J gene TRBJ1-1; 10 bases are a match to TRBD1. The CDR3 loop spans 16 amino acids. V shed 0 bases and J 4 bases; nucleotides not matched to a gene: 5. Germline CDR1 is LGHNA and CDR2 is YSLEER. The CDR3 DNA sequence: TGCGCCAGCAGCCAAGATCTTTGGGACAGGGGCACTGAAGCTTTCTTT. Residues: CASSQDLWDRGTEAFF.

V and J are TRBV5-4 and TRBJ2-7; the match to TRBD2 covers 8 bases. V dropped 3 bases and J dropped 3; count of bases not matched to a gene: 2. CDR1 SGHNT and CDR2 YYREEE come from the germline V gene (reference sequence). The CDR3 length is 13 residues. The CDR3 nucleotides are TGTGCCAGCAGCTCCGGGACTAGCTACGAGCAGTACTTC. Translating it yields CASSSGTSYEQYF.

The CDR3 bases are TGTGCCAGCAGTCTCCTGACAGGGGCCGCTCGGACGTCTGGCTACACCTTC. This encodes CASSLLTGAARTSGYTF. This chain links TRBV28 with TRBJ1-2; 8 bases are shared with TRBD1. Trimming removed 5 bases from V and 7 bases from J; junction bases left unmatched: 18. The CDR3 has 17 amino acids. Germline loops: CDR1 MDHEN, CDR2 SYDVKM.

The CDR3 is CASGQGWVTDTQYF. The DNA of the CDR3 is TGTGCCAGTGGACAGGGGTGGGTCACAGATACGCAGTATTTT. The rearrangement links TRBV19 to TRBJ2-3; 9 bases line up with TRBD1. In germline, CDR1 is LNHDA, CDR2 SQIVND (reference sequence). Unmatched junction bases numbered 5, after V lost 8 bases and J lost 2 bases. The CDR3 totals 14 residues.